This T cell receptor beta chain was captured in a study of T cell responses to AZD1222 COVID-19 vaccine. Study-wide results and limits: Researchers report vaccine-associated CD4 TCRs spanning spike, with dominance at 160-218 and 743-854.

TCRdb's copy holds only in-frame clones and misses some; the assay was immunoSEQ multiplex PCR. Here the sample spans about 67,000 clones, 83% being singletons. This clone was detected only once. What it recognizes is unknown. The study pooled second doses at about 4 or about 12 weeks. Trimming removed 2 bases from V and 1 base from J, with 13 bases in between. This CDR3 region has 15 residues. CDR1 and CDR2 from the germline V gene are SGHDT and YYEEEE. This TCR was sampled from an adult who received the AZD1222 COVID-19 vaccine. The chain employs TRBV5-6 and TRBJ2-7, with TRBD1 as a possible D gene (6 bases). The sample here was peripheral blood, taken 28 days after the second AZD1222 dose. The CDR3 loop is CASSFGGRSSYEQYF. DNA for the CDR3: TGTGCCAGCAGCTTTGGGGGCCGGTCATCCTACGAGCAGTACTTC. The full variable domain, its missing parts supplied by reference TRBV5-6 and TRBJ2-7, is DAGVTQSPTHLIKTRGQQVTLRCSPKSGHDTVSWYQQALGQGPQFIFQYYEEEERQRGNFPDRFSGHQFPNYSSELNVNALLLGDSALYLCASSFGGRSSYEQYFGPGTRLTVT.